The 15 T cell receptor beta chains reported below all come from one sample, sequenced in a study of T cells expressing NK-cell markers. TCRdb reprocessed the 5' RACE reads and reports one entry per CDR3 protein, with no DNA. Its clone listing holds approximately 550,000 distinct CDR3 sequences. The sequenced sample consisted of blood T cells: a sorted CD56 or NKG2C T cell subset, CD4+ or CD8+ T cells, or bulk PBMC T cells (not recorded which). These receptors were collected from a young man in good health.

The chain has TRBV7-2 and TRBJ2-2; TCRdb's D gene call, TRBD1, goes unchecked for lack of DNA. Germline lookup yields CDR1 SGHTA and CDR2 FQGNSA. This CDR3 has 14 amino acids. The CDR3: CASRPNRESGELFF.

The gene calls are TRBV24-1 and TRBJ2-5; TCRdb lists TRBD1, though no DNA is available to test this call. The CDR3 has 14 amino acids. Germline values: CDR1 KGHDR, CDR2 SFDVKD. The CDR3: CATSDHRDGMSQYF.

The V and J genes are TRBV20-1 and TRBJ2-1; TCRdb picks TRBD2, but there is no DNA to check that call. This CDR3 comprises 15 residues. CDR1 and CDR2 (germline): DFQATT, SNEGSKA (reference sequence). CDR3 sequence: CSASGREGPSNEQFF.

The V call is TRBV5-1, the J call TRBJ2-3. Germline loops: CDR1 SGHRS, CDR2 YFSETQ. The CDR3 has 16 amino acids. The CDR3 here is CASSSTVKGNTDTQYF.

This chain connects TRBV24-1 to TRBJ2-3; TCRdb reports TRBD2, a call that lacks DNA to check it against. The germline CDR1 and CDR2 sequences are KGHDR and SFDVKD. The CDR3 runs 14 residues. CDR3 sequence reads: CATRAGVFPDTQYF.

The V and J genes are TRBV6-1 and TRBJ2-2; the D call of TRBD2 rests on TCRdb alone, since no DNA is present to check it. CDR3 length equals 17 residues. Germline CDR1 and CDR2: MNHNS and SASEGT. The CDR3 loop reads CASSPWTSGRDTGELFF.

The V gene is TRBV12-3 or TRBV12-4, the J gene TRBJ1-1. The CDR3 sequence is 13 residues long. The chain's CDR3 is CASSLLLGSEAFF.

The chain is built from TRBV28 and TRBJ2-7; TCRdb gives TRBD2 as the D gene, but with no DNA this cannot be confirmed. Per germline, CDR1 MDHEN and CDR2 SYDVKM. This CDR3 comprises 16 residues. The CDR3 sequence is CASSFVARGPAYEQYF.

V usage is TRBV12-3 or TRBV12-4 and J usage is TRBJ2-1. The CDR3 consists of 13 residues. CDR3 region: CASLLNTYNEQFF.

The chain is built from TRBV2 and TRBJ2-5. The CDR3 consists of 16 residues. Germline values: CDR1 SNHLY, CDR2 FYNNEI. CDR3 region: CASRLQKTLWMETQYF.

The V call is TRBV12-3 or TRBV12-4, the J call TRBJ2-3; the TCRdb D gene call, TRBD1, has no DNA to confirm it. The CDR3 loop spans 15 amino acids. CDR3 in amino acids: CASRAQGTAFSTQYF.

CDR3: CASSYSGQGDGYTF. The chain couples TRBV6-5 to TRBJ1-2; the D call from TCRdb, TRBD1, cannot be confirmed without DNA. From germline, CDR1 is MNHEY and CDR2 SVGAGI. This CDR3 is 14 amino acids long.

The chain recombines TRBV18 with TRBJ2-4. Germline V CDR1 and CDR2: KGHSH, LQKENI. The CDR3 is made up of 14 amino acids. The CDR3 loop is CASSRQGFLNIQYF.

The CDR3 region is CASSLIGKGYNEQFF. The rearrangement uses TRBV7-9 and TRBJ2-1. This CDR3 region has 15 residues. Germline assignment: CDR1 SEHNR and CDR2 FQNEAQ (reference sequence).

The chain employs TRBV11-2 and TRBJ2-1; the D call of TRBD2 rests on TCRdb alone, since no DNA is present to check it. Germline V CDR1 and CDR2: SGHAT, FQNNGV. There are 17 residues in the CDR3. The CDR3 sequence: CASSLEGLAGARNEQFF.